The 32 T cell receptor beta chains below come from one sample, sequenced in a study of PD-1 blockade in classical Hodgkin lymphoma. Each patient's relapse followed autologous stem cell transplantation, and brentuximab vedotin exposure varied. Clones were sequenced by immunoSEQ multiplex PCR, and TCRdb holds only the in-frame ones, with some missing. The sample shows approximately 60,000 clones, 90% of them seen only once. This specimen consisted of peripheral blood mononuclear cells (PBMCs), obtained at baseline. These TCRs come from a human donor with classical Hodgkin lymphoma.

The chain carries TRBV28 and TRBJ2-2; D unresolved. Germline assignment: CDR1 MDHEN and CDR2 SYDVKM. V lost 4 bases to trimming and J lost 9 bases, with 12 bases between them. The CDR3 extends over 13 amino acids. CDR3 sequence: CASSSPLRRELFF. DNA of the CDR3: TGTGCCAGCAGTTCCCCCCTACGGAGGGAGCTGTTTTTT.

The V call is TRBV28, the J call TRBJ1-5; 7 nucleotides line up with TRBD1. CDR1 is MDHEN, CDR2 SYDVKM, per germline. V was pared by 5 bases and J by 3 bases, with 7 bases of the junction left unmatched. The CDR3 is 15 residues long. Written as DNA, the CDR3 is TGTGCCAGCAGTCGTCCCCAGGGGGACAATCAGCCCCAGCATTTT. It specifies CASSRPQGDNQPQHF.

V is TRBV25-1 and J is TRBJ2-7; TRBD2 matches at 9 bases. Germline trimming cut 7 bases from V and 3 bases from J; bases unmatched to any gene: 1. The CDR3 has 12 amino acids. From germline, CDR1 is MGHDK and CDR2 SYGVNS. CDR3 residues: CASISGSYEQYF. As DNA, the CDR3 is TGTGCCAGCATTAGCGGGAGCTACGAGCAGTACTTC.

The chain couples TRBV27 to TRBJ2-7, with D uncertain. Germline-derived CDR1 and CDR2 are MNHEY and SMNVEV (reference sequence). This CDR3 is 12 amino acids long. V was cut by 6 bases and J by 3 bases, with 9 bases left in between. CDR3 amino acids: CASRSLLYEQYF. The CDR3 DNA follows: TGTGCCAGCAGGAGCCTCCTCTACGAGCAGTACTTC.

This sequence joins TRBV4-1 and TRBJ2-7; D might be TRBD2 (6 bases). Trimming removed 0 bases at V and 2 bases at J, with 8 bases between. Germline CDR1 reads MGHRA; CDR2 reads YSYEKL. CDR3 length: 14 amino acids. CDR3: CASSQEEGAYEQYF. The CDR3 DNA sequence: TGCGCCAGCAGCCAAGAGGAGGGTGCCTACGAGCAGTACTTC.

The genes are TRBV25-1 and TRBJ2-3; 7 bases match TRBD1. The CDR3 length is 16 residues. J gave up 6 bases and V 0 bases, and 9 bases lay outside the gene matches. The V gene's germline CDR1 is MGHDK and CDR2 SYGVNS. For the CDR3, the DNA is TGTGCCAGCAGTGAATATATTCCGGACAGGAAGGATACGCAGTATTTT. Translated: CASSEYIPDRKDTQYF.

The chain combines TRBV18 with TRBJ1-4; TRBD1 aligns across 7 bases. This CDR3 contains 15 residues. Looked up from germline, CDR1 is KGHSH and CDR2 is LQKENI. J was trimmed by 0 bases and V by 6 bases; bases with no gene match: 4. The chain's CDR3 is CASSPDRATNEKLFF. The CDR3 DNA follows: TGTGCCAGCTCCCCCGACAGGGCAACTAATGAAAAACTGTTTTTT.

The chain uses TRBV19 and TRBJ2-1, with 8 positions matching TRBD2. This CDR3 has 16 residues. Germline lookup yields CDR1 LNHDA and CDR2 SQIVND (reference sequence). The V and J ends lost 0 bases and 2 bases, in that order; junction bases with no gene match: 3. The CDR3 spells CASSIDKRGPYNEQFF. DNA for the CDR3: TGTGCCAGTAGTATAGACAAGCGGGGGCCCTACAATGAGCAGTTCTTC.

This clone was detected once. Relative to the germline gene, one junction end is altered; a read error may explain this. This chain links TRBV11-2 with TRBJ1-6; D is uncertain. From germline, CDR1 is SGHAT and CDR2 FQNNGV. The CDR3 extends over 17 amino acids. The CDR3 region is CASSSFPHSAYNSLLHF. The CDR3 nucleotides read TGTGCCAGCAGCTCCTTTCCGCATTCCGCCTATAATTCACTCCTCCACTTT.

The CDR3 sequence: CASSLAGNTEAFF. The CDR3 DNA reads as TGTGCCAGCAGCTTAGCCGGGAACACTGAAGCTTTCTTT. The rearrangement uses TRBV7-6 and TRBJ1-1; D gene ambiguous. Trimming removed 0 bases from V and 1 base from J, with 3 bases in between. This CDR3 spans 13 amino acids. CDR1 SGHVS and CDR2 FNYEAQ come from the germline V gene.

This chain links TRBV4-2 with TRBJ2-2; D is unresolved. The germline V and J ends were trimmed by 0 bases and 1 base, with 21 bases remaining between them. CDR3 length: 20 residues. The germline V gene has CDR1 LGHNA and CDR2 YNFKEQ. The CDR3 nucleotides read TGTGCCAGCAGCCAAGAGGGAATTAGGGTACCAAGCCGGAACACCGGGGAGCTGTTTTTT. Translating gives CASSQEGIRVPSRNTGELFF.

This chain uses TRBV19 with TRBJ2-7, with a tentative D call TRBD1 (5 bases). This CDR3 comprises 14 residues. Trimming removed 3 bases from V and 0 bases from J, with 9 bases in between. The germline gives CDR1 LNHDA, CDR2 SQIVND (reference sequence). This chain's CDR3 is CASSMGQSSYEQYF. DNA of the CDR3: TGTGCCAGTAGTATGGGGCAGAGCTCCTACGAGCAGTACTTC.

This rearrangement joins TRBV2 to TRBJ1-1; 8 nucleotides align to TRBD1. Germline trimming cut 3 bases from V and 4 bases from J; bases unmatched to any gene: 1. Germline CDR1 SNHLY, CDR2 FYNNEI. CDR3 length: 13 residues. CDR3 DNA: TGTGCCAGCAGTGATGACAGGGGCACTGAAGCTTTCTTT. Translation gives CASSDDRGTEAFF.

The CDR3 spells CASSSSYESRGAFF. For the CDR3, the DNA is TGTGCCAGCAGCTCCTCCTATGAGTCCCGTGGAGCTTTCTTT. The genes are TRBV11-2 and TRBJ1-1, with D unresolved. CDR3 length equals 14 residues. Germline CDR1 is SGHAT and CDR2 is FQNNGV. Trimming removed 4 bases from V and 10 bases from J, with 19 bases in between. The full variable domain, with the rest looked up from reference TRBV11-2 and TRBJ1-1, is EAGVAQSPRYKIIEKRQSVAFWCNPISGHATLYWYQQILGQGPKLLIQFQNNGVVDDSQLPKDRFSAERLKGVDSTLKIQPAKLEDSAVYLCASSSSYESRGAFFGQGTRLTVV.

This chain connects TRBV5-1 to TRBJ2-2; 9 bases fit TRBD2. J lost 5 bases, V lost 5 bases, and 13 bases had no gene match. Per germline, CDR1 SGHRS and CDR2 YFSETQ. CDR3 size: 17 residues. This CDR3 reads CASRREIAGVLTGELFF. For the CDR3, the DNA is TGCGCCAGCAGGAGGGAGATAGCGGGAGTCCTTACCGGGGAGCTGTTTTTT.

CDR3 in DNA: TGTGCCACCAGTAGGAAAGGGGTCGAGCAGTACTTC. Translation gives CATSRKGVEQYF. The rearrangement joins TRBV15 to TRBJ2-7; tentative D call: TRBD1 (5 bases). Trimming took 6 bases from V and 6 from J, leaving 12 bases between them. The CDR3 contains 12 residues. The germline gives CDR1 LNHNV, CDR2 YYDKDF (reference sequence).

The chain couples TRBV27 to TRBJ2-3; no clear D. Per the germline V gene, CDR1 is MNHEY and CDR2 is SMNVEV (reference sequence). Trimming shortened V by 5 bases and J by 2 bases, and 2 bases separated the two germline ends. This CDR3 has 11 residues. The CDR3 DNA is TGTGCCAGCAGTCACACAGATACGCAGTATTTT. It is translated as CASSHTDTQYF.

The chain has TRBV27 and TRBJ1-5; 9 bases fit TRBD1. The length of the CDR3 is 14 residues. V lost 2 bases, J lost 6 bases, and 2 bases stayed unmatched. The germline CDR1 and CDR2 sequences are MNHEY and SMNVEV (reference sequence). The CDR3 coding sequence is TGTGCCAGCAGTTTAGGGACAGGGAGTCAGCCCCAGCATTTT. It codes for CASSLGTGSQPQHF.

CDR3 sequence (DNA): TGTGCCATCAGTCATAGGAACACTGAAGCTTTCTTT. Its protein is CAISHRNTEAFF. The genes are TRBV10-3 and TRBJ1-1, with D unclear. V was shortened by 5 bases and J by 1 base, with 5 bases between the two germline ends. This CDR3 is built from 12 residues. Germline values: CDR1 ENHRY, CDR2 SYGVKD.

The V and J genes are TRBV6-6 and TRBJ2-5; D is tentatively TRBD1 or TRBD2 (5 bases each). V gave up 6 bases and J gave up 13 bases, with 15 bases separating them. The CDR3 covers 11 residues. CDR1 MNHNY and CDR2 SVGAGI come from the germline V gene (reference sequence). CDR3 DNA: TGTGCCAGCAGCGAGGGACCTCTCGCGTACTTC. This sequence encodes CASSEGPLAYF.

The chain is built from TRBV11-2 and TRBJ2-7, with D maybe TRBD2 (5 bases). V lost 5 bases and J 6 bases, leaving 17 bases between the germline ends. The germline gives CDR1 SGHAT, CDR2 FQNNGV. The CDR3 is 14 amino acids. In nucleotides, the CDR3 is TGTGCCAGCAGCCCAGAGCGGCCCTTCGTCGAGCAGTACTTC. Its protein is CASSPERPFVEQYF.

This chain links TRBV28 with TRBJ2-7, with TRBD1 as a possible D gene (5 bases). CDR1 MDHEN and CDR2 SYDVKM come from the germline V gene. V shed 6 bases and J shed 2 bases, with 14 bases lying between them. The CDR3 is 14 amino acids. The CDR3 DNA reads TGTGCCAGCAGCTACTCCAGGGTCCCCTACGAGCAGTACTTC. Its translation is CASSYSRVPYEQYF.

The chain recombines TRBV5-4 with TRBJ2-5; a weak D match, TRBD2 (7 bases). Germline-derived CDR1 and CDR2 are SGHNT and YYREEE (reference sequence). V dropped 3 bases and J dropped 5 bases, with 14 bases sitting between them. The CDR3 length is 14 residues. The CDR3 loop is CASSSDGGRETQYF. The CDR3 DNA sequence: TGTGCCAGCAGCTCGGACGGGGGGCGGGAGACCCAGTACTTC. The full variable domain, completed using reference TRBV5-4 and TRBJ2-5, is ETGVTQSPTHLIKTRGQQVTLRCSSQSGHNTVSWYQQALGQGPQFIFQYYREEENGRGNFPPRFSGLQFPNYSSELNVNALELDDSALYLCASSSDGGRETQYFGPGTRLLVL.

J is TRBJ1-1 and V is TRBV27, with a possible D match to TRBD1 (6 bases). The germline gives CDR1 MNHEY, CDR2 SMNVEV (reference sequence). Deletions cut 5 bases from V and 2 bases from J, with 15 bases between. CDR3 length: 15 residues. This chain's CDR3 is CASSTYRDTNTEAFF. Here the CDR3 DNA reads TGTGCCAGCAGTACCTACCGGGACACCAACACTGAAGCTTTCTTT.

The chain recombines TRBV19 with TRBJ2-2; 7 bases map to TRBD1. Germline V gives CDR1 LNHDA, CDR2 SQIVND (reference sequence). The CDR3 has 14 residues. The V gene end was trimmed by 10 bases and the J gene end by 2 bases; junction bases not matched to a gene: 7. The CDR3 protein is CATPRDRNTGELFF. Written as DNA, the CDR3 is TGTGCCACCCCAAGGGACAGAAACACCGGGGAGCTGTTTTTT.

The chain links TRBV11-3 to TRBJ2-7; maybe TRBD2 (6 bases). Germline V gene data show CDR1 as SGHNT and CDR2 as YENEEA. The CDR3 length is 16 residues. With 5 bases removed from V and 3 bases from J, the gap between germline ends came to 20 bases. The CDR3 DNA reads as TGTGCCAGCAGCCCACTCCGCCGGGACTCCGGCTACGAGCAGTACTTC. Amino acid sequence: CASSPLRRDSGYEQYF.

This clone showed up just a few times. The rearrangement joins TRBV19 to TRBJ2-5, with a possible D match to TRBD2 (6 bases). The V end lost 3 bases, the J end lost 0 bases, and 14 bases lay between the germline ends. Germline V gene sequence: CDR1 LNHDA, CDR2 SQIVND (reference sequence). This CDR3 has 16 residues. Here the CDR3 reads CASSIRNWDYQETQYF. CDR3 in DNA: TGTGCCAGTAGTATCCGGAATTGGGACTACCAAGAGACCCAGTACTTC.

The V gene is TRBV5-1, the J gene TRBJ1-2, with a tentative D call TRBD1 (6 bases). Trimming pared 5 bases from V and 3 bases from J, leaving 8 bases between. Germline CDR1 is SGHRS and CDR2 is YFSETQ. The CDR3 totals 12 residues. The CDR3 DNA follows: TGCGCCAGCAGGTCAGGGGACTATGGCTACACCTTC. Its translation: CASRSGDYGYTF. The whole variable domain, filled in from reference TRBV5-1 and TRBJ1-2, reads KAGVTQTPRYLIKTRGQQVTLSCSPISGHRSVSWYQQTPGQGLQFLFEYFSETQRNKGNFPGRFSGRQFSNSRSEMNVSTLELGDSALYLCASRSGDYGYTFGSGTRLTVV.

The rearrangement links TRBV9 to TRBJ2-7; TRBD2 matches at 7 bases. CDR3 length: 14 residues. V lost 4 bases, J lost 1 base, and 5 bases stayed unmatched. Germline V CDR1 and CDR2: SGDLS, YYNGEE. In DNA, the CDR3 is TGTGCCAGCAGCTCACTAGCGACATCCTACGAGCAGTACTTC. It codes for CASSSLATSYEQYF. Combining the CDR3 with reference TRBV9 and TRBJ2-7 gives the whole variable domain DSGVTQTPKHLITATGQRVTLRCSPRSGDLSVYWYQQSLDQGLQFLIQYYNGEERAKGNILERFSAQQFPDLHSELNLSSLELGDSALYFCASSSLATSYEQYFGPGTRLTVT.

This sequence joins TRBV14 and TRBJ2-3, with D tentatively TRBD1 (5 bases). Germline values: CDR1 SGHDN, CDR2 FVKESK. CDR3 length: 15 residues. Trimming stripped 5 bases from V and 0 bases from J, with 12 bases between. CDR3: CASSLDTTSTDTQYF. CDR3 in DNA: TGTGCCAGCAGCTTGGACACAACTAGCACAGATACGCAGTATTTT.

In this sample, this clone turned up once. This chain joins TRBV19 and TRBJ2-2, with 7 bases lining up with TRBD2. The trim removed 5 bases at V and 1 base at J, leaving 7 bases unmatched. This CDR3 comprises 16 residues. Germline assignment: CDR1 LNHDA and CDR2 SQIVND (reference sequence). CDR3 DNA sequence: TGTGCCAGTAGTTGGTCGGCTAGCGGGAACACCGGGGAGCTGTTTTTT. Protein sequence: CASSWSASGNTGELFF. Variable domain in full (rest from reference TRBV19 and TRBJ2-2): DGGITQSPKYLFRKEGQNVTLSCEQNLNHDAMYWYRQDPGQGLRLIYYSQIVNDFQKGDIAEGYSVSREKKESFPLTVTSAQKNPTAFYLCASSWSASGNTGELFFGEGSRLTVL.

This clone appeared a few times. This chain connects TRBV4-1 to TRBJ1-1; 9 bases map to TRBD1. Germline CDR1 and CDR2: MGHRA and YSYEKL. CDR3 size: 15 residues. V was pared by 1 base and J by 2 bases, with 2 bases of the junction left unmatched. Here the CDR3 reads CASSQGDRVNTEAFF. In nucleotides, the CDR3 is TGCGCCAGCAGCCAAGGGGACAGGGTAAACACTGAAGCTTTCTTT.